This TCR beta chain was captured in a study of OX40 agonist ivuxolimab in advanced cancers. Regarding the complete study: Ivuxolimab was a fully human IgG2 agonistic monoclonal antibody targeting the costimulatory receptor OX40 (CD134). Patients were allowed to have had prior anti-PD-1, anti-PD-L1 or anti-CTLA-4 therapy, and 40% of the dose-escalation patients had been treated with checkpoint inhibitors. The paper covers the monotherapy dose-escalation part of the phase I ivuxolimab trial, which included N ≈ 54 patients. Peripheral TCRbeta sequencing aimed to test whether ivuxolimab altered TCR sequence diversity and caused clonal T-cell expansion. In the dose-escalation cohort, more than 75% of patients were male, and the mean age was approximately 64 years, with a range of about 23 to 90. Of the roughly 53 patients in dose escalation, 19 had hepatocellular carcinoma, roughly 15 had melanoma, 9 had renal cell carcinoma and 9 had head and neck cancer. Intravenous ivuxolimab was administered to patients every 2 weeks at six dose levels: 0.01, 0.1, 0.3, 1.5, 3 and 10 mg/kg. Partial responses were achieved by three dose-escalation patients, of whom one had hepatocellular carcinoma and two had cutaneous melanoma. What the study reported, not specific to this receptor: Low levels of normalized T-cell clonal expansion were also seen in some patients who did not respond. In partial responders in the 0.1-3.0 mg/kg groups, normalized peripheral clonal expansion was found to be among the lowest, especially among CD8+ T cells. The antigen specificity of the peripheral T cells that underwent clonal expansion was not determined. At doses of 0.1 to 3.0 mg/kg, clonal expansion of both CD4+ and CD8+ blood T cells was observed from baseline to week 6. After ivuxolimab, expanded clones were on average more numerous among CD8+ T cells than among CD4+ T cells.

From the germline V gene (reference sequence), CDR1 is SGHNT and CDR2 is YYREEE. V is trimmed back by 4 bases and J by 7 bases, and the junction contains 7 bases that no gene match accounts for. The CDR3 starts with the cysteine, ends with the phenylalanine, and has 14 residues. The read is trimmed to its CDR3 DNA, 42 bases read in frame from base 1. As for this clone: Its antigen is unknown. No qualities accompany the bases; no much larger clone lies one base away.

For sequencing of the TCRbeta CDR3 region, genomic DNA was extracted from the sorted cells. The immunoSEQ Assay was used to sequence the TCRbeta CDR3 regions. TCRdb carries this immuneACCESS record with in-frame sequences only. Its versions omit some clonotypes, under half of them owing to an unresolved V gene in the studies checked, with the rest unexplained. The sample table holds 65,000 to 90,000 clones, of which around 84% were seen once. Roughly 2.7% of the sample goes to the ten largest clones. The trial excluded patients who had a history of autoimmune disease or were on systemic immunosuppression. In every dose cohort, peripheral blood was drawn for TCR sequencing at baseline, cycle 4 day 1, and cycle 7 day 1. Samples were obtained from an open-label, multicenter, first-in-human phase I dose-escalation trial of ivuxolimab. The trial enrolled adults with locally advanced or metastatic head and neck squamous cell, hepatocellular, melanoma or renal cell carcinoma. Before TCR sequencing, CD4+ T cells and CD8+ T cells from peripheral blood were sorted into separate populations.

The V and J segments used are TRBV5-4 and TRBJ2-4, with 8 middle bases fitting TRBD1. This clonotype was sampled from an adult with an advanced solid tumor such as melanoma, head and neck, liver or kidney cancer. Specimen: CD4+ or CD8+ T cells sorted from blood, collected in a trial of the OX40 agonist ivuxolimab. The nucleotide sequence is given as TGTGCCAGCAGCCTTATGGACAGGGCGAACATTCAGTACTTC. This yields the protein CASSLMDRANIQYF.